This T cell receptor (beta chain) was obtained from a study of blood T cell repertoires in COVID-19. Produced via immunoSEQ multiplex PCR; TCRdb's table is partial and in-frame only. The table records over 45,000 clones, 77% of them present only once. This clone was seen once. Germline V gives CDR1 GTSNPN, CDR2 SVGIG (reference sequence). The CDR3 length is 13 residues. V dropped 1 base and J dropped 5 bases, with 11 bases sitting between them. V usage is TRBV30 and J usage is TRBJ2-5; D perhaps matches TRBD2 (6 bases). This receptor was obtained from a human donor with active or convalescent COVID-19. The donor label of this sample is uncertain. Sample: peripheral blood. This CDR3 reads CAWSGGVWETQYF. CDR3 nucleotides: TGTGCCTGGAGTGGGGGGGTCTGGGAGACCCAGTACTTC.